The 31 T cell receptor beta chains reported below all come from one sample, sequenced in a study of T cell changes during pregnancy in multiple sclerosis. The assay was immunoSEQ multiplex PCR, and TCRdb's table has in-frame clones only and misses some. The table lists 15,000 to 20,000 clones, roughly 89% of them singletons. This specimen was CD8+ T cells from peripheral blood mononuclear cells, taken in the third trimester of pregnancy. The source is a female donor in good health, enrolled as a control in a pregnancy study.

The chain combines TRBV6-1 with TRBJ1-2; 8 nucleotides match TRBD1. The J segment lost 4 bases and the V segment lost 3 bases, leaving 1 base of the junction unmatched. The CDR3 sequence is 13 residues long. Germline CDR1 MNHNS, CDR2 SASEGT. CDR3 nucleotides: TGTGCCAGCAGTGAGACAGGGGTCTATGGCTACACCTTC. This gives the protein CASSETGVYGYTF.

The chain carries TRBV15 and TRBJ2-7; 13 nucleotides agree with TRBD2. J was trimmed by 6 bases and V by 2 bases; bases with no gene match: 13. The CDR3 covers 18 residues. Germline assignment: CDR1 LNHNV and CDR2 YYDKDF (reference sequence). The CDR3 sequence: CATSRTPTGTSGDSEQYF. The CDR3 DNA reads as TGTGCCACCAGCAGAACCCCCACAGGGACTAGCGGGGATAGCGAGCAGTACTTC.

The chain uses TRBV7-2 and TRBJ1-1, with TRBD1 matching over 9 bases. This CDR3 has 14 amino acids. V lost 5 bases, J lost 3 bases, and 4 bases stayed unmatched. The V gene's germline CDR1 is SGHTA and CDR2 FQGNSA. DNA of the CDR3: TGTGCCAGCAGCGCGGGACAGGGTTACACTGAAGCTTTCTTT. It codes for CASSAGQGYTEAFF.

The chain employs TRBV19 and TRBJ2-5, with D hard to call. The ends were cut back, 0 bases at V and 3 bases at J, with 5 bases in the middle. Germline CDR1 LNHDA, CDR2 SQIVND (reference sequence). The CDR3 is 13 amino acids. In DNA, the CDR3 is TGTGCCAGTAGTATAGATTCGGAAGAGACCCAGTACTTC. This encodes CASSIDSEETQYF.

The CDR3 nucleotides are TGTGCCAGCAGCTTTAAGGGGGCAGAAGCTTTCTTT. This gives the protein CASSFKGAEAFF. The chain recombines TRBV7-6 with TRBJ1-1; TRBD1 matches 7 bases. Per the germline V gene, CDR1 is SGHVS and CDR2 is FNYEAQ. The CDR3 consists of 12 residues. Trimming removed 3 bases from V and 8 bases from J; junction bases left unmatched: 3.

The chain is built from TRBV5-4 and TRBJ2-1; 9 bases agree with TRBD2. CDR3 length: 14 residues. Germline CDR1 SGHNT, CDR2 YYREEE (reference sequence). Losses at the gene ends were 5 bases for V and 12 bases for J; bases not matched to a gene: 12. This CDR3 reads CASRPGTSNLGQFF. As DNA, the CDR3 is TGTGCCAGCAGGCCCGGGACTAGCAATTTAGGGCAGTTCTTC.

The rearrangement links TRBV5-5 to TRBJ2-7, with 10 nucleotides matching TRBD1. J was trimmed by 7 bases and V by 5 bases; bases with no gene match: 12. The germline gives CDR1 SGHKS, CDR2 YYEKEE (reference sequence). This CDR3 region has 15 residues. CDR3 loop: CASSSRGDRGLEQYF. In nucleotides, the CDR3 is TGTGCCAGCAGTAGCCGCGGGGACAGGGGCTTGGAGCAGTACTTC.

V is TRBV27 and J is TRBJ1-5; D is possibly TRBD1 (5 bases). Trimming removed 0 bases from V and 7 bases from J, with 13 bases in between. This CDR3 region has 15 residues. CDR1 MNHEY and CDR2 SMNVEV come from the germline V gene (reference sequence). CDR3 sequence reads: CASSLSAGMRQPQHF. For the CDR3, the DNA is TGTGCCAGCAGTTTATCGGCAGGGATGAGGCAGCCCCAGCATTTT.

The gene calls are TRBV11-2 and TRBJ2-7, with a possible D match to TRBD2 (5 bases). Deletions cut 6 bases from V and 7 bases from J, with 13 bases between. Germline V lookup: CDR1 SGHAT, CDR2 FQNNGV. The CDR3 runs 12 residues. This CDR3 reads CASSGGPGEQYF. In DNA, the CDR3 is TGTGCCAGCAGTGGAGGACCGGGGGAGCAGTACTTC.

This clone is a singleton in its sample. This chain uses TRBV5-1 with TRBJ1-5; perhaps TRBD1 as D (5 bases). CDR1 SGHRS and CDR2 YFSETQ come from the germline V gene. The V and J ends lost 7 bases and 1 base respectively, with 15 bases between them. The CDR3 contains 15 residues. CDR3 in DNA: TGCGCCAGCCGTTTAAGGGGCTTCAGCAATCAGCCCCAGCATTTT. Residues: CASRLRGFSNQPQHF.

The CDR3 coding sequence is TGTGCCAGCAGCCCGACGACAAACTACGAGCAGTACTTC. This sequence encodes CASSPTTNYEQYF. The genes are TRBV9 and TRBJ2-7, with D unclear. Germline V gives CDR1 SGDLS, CDR2 YYNGEE. This CDR3 spans 13 amino acids. The ends were cut back, 4 bases at V and 3 bases at J, with 11 bases in the middle.

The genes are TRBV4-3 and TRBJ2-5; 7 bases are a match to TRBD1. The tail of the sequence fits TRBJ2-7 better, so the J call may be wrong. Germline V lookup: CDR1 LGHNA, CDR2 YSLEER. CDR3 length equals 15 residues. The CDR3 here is CASSQEFAGGYEQYF. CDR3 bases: TGCGCCAGCAGCCAAGAATTTGCAGGGGGTTACGAGCAGTACTTC.

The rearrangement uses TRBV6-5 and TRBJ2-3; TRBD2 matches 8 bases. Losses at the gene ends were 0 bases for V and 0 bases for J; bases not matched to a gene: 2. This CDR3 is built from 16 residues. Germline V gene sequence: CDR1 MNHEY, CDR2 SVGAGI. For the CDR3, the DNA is TGTGCCAGCAGTTACTCCACTAGCGGTAGCACAGATACGCAGTATTTT. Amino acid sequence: CASSYSTSGSTDTQYF.

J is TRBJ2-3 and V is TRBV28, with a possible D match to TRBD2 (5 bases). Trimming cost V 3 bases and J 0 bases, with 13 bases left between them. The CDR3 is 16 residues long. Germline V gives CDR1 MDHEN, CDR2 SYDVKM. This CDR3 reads CASSFPLGASTDTQYF. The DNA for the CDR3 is TGTGCCAGCAGTTTTCCGTTGGGAGCTAGCACAGATACGCAGTATTTT.

The CDR3 DNA is TGTGCCAGCACTAACTGGGGGACACCGGTGACAGCTTTCTTT. Its translation is CASTNWGTPVTAFF. The rearrangement uses TRBV6-5 and TRBJ1-1, with D perhaps TRBD1 (6 bases). The CDR3 is 14 residues long. Germline CDR1 reads MNHEY; CDR2 reads SVGAGI. The V gene lost 7 bases and the J gene lost 10 bases, with 22 bases spanning the gap.

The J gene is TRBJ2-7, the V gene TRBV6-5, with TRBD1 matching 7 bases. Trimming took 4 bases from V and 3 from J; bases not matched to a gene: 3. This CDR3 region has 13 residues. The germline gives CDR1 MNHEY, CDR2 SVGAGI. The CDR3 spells CASSFSGGYEQYF. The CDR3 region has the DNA TGTGCCAGCAGTTTCTCAGGGGGCTACGAGCAGTACTTC.

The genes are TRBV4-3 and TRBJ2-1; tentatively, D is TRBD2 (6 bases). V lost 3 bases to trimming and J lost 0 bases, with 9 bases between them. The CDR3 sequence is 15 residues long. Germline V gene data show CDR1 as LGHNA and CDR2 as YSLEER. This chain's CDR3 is CASSHDGGSYNEQFF. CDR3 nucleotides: TGCGCCAGCAGCCACGACGGGGGCTCCTACAATGAGCAGTTCTTC.

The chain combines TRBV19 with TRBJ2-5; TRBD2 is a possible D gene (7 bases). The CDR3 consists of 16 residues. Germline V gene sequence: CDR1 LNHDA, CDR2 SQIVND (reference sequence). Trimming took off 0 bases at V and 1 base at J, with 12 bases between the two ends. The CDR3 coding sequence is TGTGCCAGTAGTATAGACGCGGGGGCCCGCCAAGAGACCCAGTACTTC. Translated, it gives CASSIDAGARQETQYF.

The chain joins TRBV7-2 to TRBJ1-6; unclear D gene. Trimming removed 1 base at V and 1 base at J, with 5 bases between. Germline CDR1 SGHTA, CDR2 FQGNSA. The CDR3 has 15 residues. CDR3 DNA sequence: TGTGCCAGCAGCTTAGGCAGGTCCTATAATTCACCCCTCCACTTT. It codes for CASSLGRSYNSPLHF.

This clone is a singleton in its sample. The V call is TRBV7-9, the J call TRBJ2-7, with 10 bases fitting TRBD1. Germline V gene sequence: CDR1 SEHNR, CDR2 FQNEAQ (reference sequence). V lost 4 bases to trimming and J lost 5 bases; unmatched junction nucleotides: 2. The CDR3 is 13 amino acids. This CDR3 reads CASSSGTGDEQYF. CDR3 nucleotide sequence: TGTGCCAGCAGCTCCGGGACAGGGGACGAGCAGTACTTC.

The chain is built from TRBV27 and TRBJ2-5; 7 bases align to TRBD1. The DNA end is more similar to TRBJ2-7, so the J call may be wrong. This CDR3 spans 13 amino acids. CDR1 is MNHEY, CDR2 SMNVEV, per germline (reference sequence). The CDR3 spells CASRKTGFYEQYF. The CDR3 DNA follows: TGTGCCAGCAGAAAGACAGGGTTCTACGAGCAGTACTTC.

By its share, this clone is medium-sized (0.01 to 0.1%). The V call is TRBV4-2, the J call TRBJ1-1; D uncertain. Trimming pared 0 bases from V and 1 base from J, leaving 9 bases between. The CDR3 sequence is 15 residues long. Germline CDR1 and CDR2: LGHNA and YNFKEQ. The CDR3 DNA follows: TGTGCCAGCAGCCAAGATTTGAGCGAGAACACTGAAGCTTTCTTT. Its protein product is CASSQDLSENTEAFF.

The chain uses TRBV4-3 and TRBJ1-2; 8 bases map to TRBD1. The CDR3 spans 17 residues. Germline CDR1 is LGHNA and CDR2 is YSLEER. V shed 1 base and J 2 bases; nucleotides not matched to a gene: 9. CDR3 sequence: CASSQAHGQGENYGYTF. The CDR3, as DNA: TGCGCCAGCAGCCAAGCCCATGGACAGGGAGAGAACTATGGCTACACCTTC.

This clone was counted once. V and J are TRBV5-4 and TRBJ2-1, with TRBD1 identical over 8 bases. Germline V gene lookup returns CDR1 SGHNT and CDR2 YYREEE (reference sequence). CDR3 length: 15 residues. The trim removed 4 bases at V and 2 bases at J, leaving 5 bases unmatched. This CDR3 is CASSTDRGPYNEQFF. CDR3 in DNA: TGTGCCAGCAGCACTGACAGGGGACCCTACAATGAGCAGTTCTTC.

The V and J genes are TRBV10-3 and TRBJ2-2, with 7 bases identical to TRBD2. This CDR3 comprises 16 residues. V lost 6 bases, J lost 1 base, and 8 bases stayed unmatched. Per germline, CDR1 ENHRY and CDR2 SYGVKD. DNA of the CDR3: TGTGCCATCAGCGACGAGGGGAGGGGGAACACCGGGGAGCTGTTTTTT. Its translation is CAISDEGRGNTGELFF.

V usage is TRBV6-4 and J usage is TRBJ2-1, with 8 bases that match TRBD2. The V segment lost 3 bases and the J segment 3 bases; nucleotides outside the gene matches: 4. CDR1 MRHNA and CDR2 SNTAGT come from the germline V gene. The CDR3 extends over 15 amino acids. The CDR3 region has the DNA TGTGCCAGCAGTGAAGAGGCGGGGGGCTACAATGAGCAGTTCTTC. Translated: CASSEEAGGYNEQFF.

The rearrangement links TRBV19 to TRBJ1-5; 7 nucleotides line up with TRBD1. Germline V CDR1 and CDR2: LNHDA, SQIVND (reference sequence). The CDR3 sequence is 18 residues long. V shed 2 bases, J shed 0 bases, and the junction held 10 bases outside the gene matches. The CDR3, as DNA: TGTGCCAGTAGTATAACGCCAGGGGGATCCTATAGCAATCAGCCCCAGCATTTT. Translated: CASSITPGGSYSNQPQHF.

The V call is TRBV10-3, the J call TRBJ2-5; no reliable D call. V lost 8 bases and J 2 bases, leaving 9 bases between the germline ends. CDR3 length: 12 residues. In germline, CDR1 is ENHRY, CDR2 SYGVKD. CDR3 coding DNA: TGTGCCATCGGAGCAGAGCAAGAGACCCAGTACTTC. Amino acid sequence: CAIGAEQETQYF.

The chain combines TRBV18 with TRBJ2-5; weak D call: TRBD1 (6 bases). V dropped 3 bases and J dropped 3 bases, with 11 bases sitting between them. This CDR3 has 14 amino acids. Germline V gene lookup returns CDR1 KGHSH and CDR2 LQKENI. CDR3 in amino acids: CASSPRTAEETQYF. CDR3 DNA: TGTGCCAGCTCACCTCGGACAGCCGAAGAGACCCAGTACTTC.

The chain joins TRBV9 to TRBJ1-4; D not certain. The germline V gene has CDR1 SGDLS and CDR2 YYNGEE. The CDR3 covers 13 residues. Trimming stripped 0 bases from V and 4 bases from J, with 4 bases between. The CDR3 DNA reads TGTGCCAGCAGCGTAGGTAATAATGAAAAACTGTTTTTT. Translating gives CASSVGNNEKLFF.

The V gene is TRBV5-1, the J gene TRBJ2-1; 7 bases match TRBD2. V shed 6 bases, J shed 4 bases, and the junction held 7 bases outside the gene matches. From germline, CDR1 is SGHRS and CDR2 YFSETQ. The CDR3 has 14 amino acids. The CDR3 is CASNPSGLYNEQFF. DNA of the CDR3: TGCGCCAGCAACCCTAGCGGCCTATACAATGAGCAGTTCTTC.